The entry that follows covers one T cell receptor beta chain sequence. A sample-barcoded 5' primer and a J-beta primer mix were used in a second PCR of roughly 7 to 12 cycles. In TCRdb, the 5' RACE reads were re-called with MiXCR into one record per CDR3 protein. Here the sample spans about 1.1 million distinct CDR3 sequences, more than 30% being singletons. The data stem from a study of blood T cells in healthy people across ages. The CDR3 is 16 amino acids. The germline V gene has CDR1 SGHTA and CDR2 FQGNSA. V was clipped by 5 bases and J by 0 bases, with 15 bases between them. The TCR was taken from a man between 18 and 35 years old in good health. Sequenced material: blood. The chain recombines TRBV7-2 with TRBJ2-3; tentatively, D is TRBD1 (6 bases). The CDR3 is CASSLAGTKSTDTQYF. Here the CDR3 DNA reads TGTGCCAGCAGCCTGGCCGGGACAAAGAGCACAGATACGCAGTATTTT.